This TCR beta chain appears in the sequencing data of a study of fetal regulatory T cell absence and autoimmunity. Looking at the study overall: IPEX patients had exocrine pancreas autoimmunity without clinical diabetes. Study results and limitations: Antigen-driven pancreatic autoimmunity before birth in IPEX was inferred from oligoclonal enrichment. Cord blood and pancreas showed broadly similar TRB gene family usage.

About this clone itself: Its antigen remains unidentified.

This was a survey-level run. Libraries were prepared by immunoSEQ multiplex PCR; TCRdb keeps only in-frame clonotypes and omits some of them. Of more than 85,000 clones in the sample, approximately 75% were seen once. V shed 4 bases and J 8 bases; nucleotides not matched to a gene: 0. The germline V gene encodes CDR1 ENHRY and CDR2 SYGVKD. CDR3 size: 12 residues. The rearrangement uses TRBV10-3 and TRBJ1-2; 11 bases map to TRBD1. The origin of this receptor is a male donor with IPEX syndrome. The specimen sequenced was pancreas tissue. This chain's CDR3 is CAISGTGGGYTF. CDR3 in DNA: TGTGCCATCAGTGGGACAGGGGGCGGCTACACCTTC.